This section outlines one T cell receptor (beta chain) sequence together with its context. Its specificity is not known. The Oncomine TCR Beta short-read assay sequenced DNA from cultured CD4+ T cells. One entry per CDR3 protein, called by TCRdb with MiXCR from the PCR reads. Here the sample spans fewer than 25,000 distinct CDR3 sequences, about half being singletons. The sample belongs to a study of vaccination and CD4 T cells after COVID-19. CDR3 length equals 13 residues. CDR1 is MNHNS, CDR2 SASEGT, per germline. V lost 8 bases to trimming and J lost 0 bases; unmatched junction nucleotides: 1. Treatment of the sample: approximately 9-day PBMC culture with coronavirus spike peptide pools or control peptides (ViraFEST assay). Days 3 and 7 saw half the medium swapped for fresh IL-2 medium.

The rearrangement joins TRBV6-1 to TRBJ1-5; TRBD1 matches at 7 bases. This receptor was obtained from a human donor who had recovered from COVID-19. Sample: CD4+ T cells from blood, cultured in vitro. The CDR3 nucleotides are TGTGCCAGCGGGGACAGTAGCAATCAGCCCCAGCATTTT. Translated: CASGDSSNQPQHF.